This T cell receptor beta chain was found in a study of STAT5B mutations in CD4+ large granular lymphocyte leukemia. Study-wide points: Data were not HLA-matched across samples. Compared with healthy controls (2/35), patient top clones favored TRBV06 (8/27).

This clone was observed a handful of times. The target antigen is unknown. The table came from immunoSEQ multiplex PCR; TCRdb's copy has only in-frame clones and leaves some out. The data contain some 32,000 clones, approximately 69% of them seen just once; the ten biggest clones take up 0.85% to 1.2%. Healthy controls were blood donor buffy coats. The CDR3 is made up of 16 amino acids. Per germline, CDR1 SGHNT and CDR2 YYREEE (reference sequence). Between the trimmed V and J ends, which lost 4 bases and 8 bases, there was a span of 22 bases. The TCR was taken from a human donor in good health. The chain uses TRBV5-4 and TRBJ2-1; possible D gene TRBD1, 5 bases. Sample: CD4+ T cells from blood buffy coats. In DNA form, the CDR3 reads TGTGCCAGCAGCCCGGGCCAGGGAATTAGGCTCCATGAGCAGTTCTTC. It encodes CASSPGQGIRLHEQFF.